The entry that follows covers one TCR beta chain sequence. The antigen remains unidentified. The sample comes from a study of T-cell memory formation after mild COVID-19. Overall study results and limits: In pre-infection memory, a portion of responding clones appeared, which suggested that cross-reactive memory joined. Balance between CD4 and CD8 was seen in clones contracting day 15 to 85, and a CD4+ lean was seen in later expanders. CD8+ contracting clones occupied EMRA, while CD4+ ones occupied mainly CM and EM.

J lost 5 bases, V lost 3 bases, and 4 bases had no gene match. From germline, CDR1 is SEHNR and CDR2 FQNEAQ (reference sequence). The CDR3 covers 13 residues. 5'RACE, which relied on constant-segment primers, yielded TCR alpha and TCR beta cDNA libraries carrying sample barcodes and UMIs. In TCRdb, the 5' RACE reads were re-called with MiXCR into one record per CDR3 protein. This sample has 70,000 to 100,000 distinct CDR3 sequences, with roughly an eighth found just once. Specimen: PBMCs or a T cell subset sorted from them (not recorded which). The clonotype was recovered from an adult woman who had mild COVID-19 (a few samples of this study predate the infection). Cell type and time point are not known. The V call is TRBV7-9, the J call TRBJ2-7, with 7 bases fitting TRBD1. The CDR3, as DNA: TGTGCCAGCAGCTTTACAGGGGTAGACGAGCAGTACTTC. Residues: CASSFTGVDEQYF.